These 27 T cell receptor beta chains were sequenced from one sample in a study of low-dose radiotherapy and immunotherapy resistance in tumors. Time point defined: before trial treatment. Amplification, which lasted around 20 PCR cycles, used a constant-region primer and V-primer adapter to amplify TCRs. TCRdb independently ran MiXCR on the reads; one entry per CDR3 protein. This sample yields about 50,000 distinct CDR3 sequences, of which about 11% are seen a single time; about 6% belongs to the top ten. The sequencing here drew on PBMCs, taken before treatment. Source of these receptors: a female donor with ovarian cancer.

Concerning this clonotype itself: With only one base between it and a far larger clone, this is likely a read error. This chain connects TRBV7-4 to TRBJ1-2; 10 bases match TRBD1. Trimming removed 5 bases from V and 7 bases from J; junction bases left unmatched: 10. This CDR3 contains 15 residues. Germline values: CDR1 SGHVT, CDR2 SQSDAQ. CDR3 sequence: CASSLSGTGVRGYTF. The CDR3 DNA reads TGTGCCAGCAGCCTCTCGGGGACAGGGGTTCGTGGCTACACCTTC.

At least ten counts were recorded for this clonotype. The V call is TRBV7-2, the J call TRBJ1-1; a possible D gene is TRBD1 (6 bases). In germline, CDR1 is SGHTA, CDR2 FQGNSA. The CDR3 extends over 14 amino acids. The V gene lost 4 bases and the J gene lost 4 bases, with 13 bases spanning the gap. CDR3 protein: CASSYSGGGTEAFF. CDR3 DNA: TGTGCCAGCAGCTATTCGGGAGGGGGCACTGAAGCTTTCTTT.

This clonotype was recorded many times. The chain carries TRBV11-2 and TRBJ2-1; 13 nucleotides agree with TRBD2. Germline V gene sequence: CDR1 SGHAT, CDR2 FQNNGV. The V and J ends lost 3 bases and 9 bases, in that order; junction bases with no gene match: 11. The CDR3 extends over 17 amino acids. Here the CDR3 reads CASSFNTGTSGNGEQFF. The CDR3 coding sequence is TGTGCCAGCAGCTTCAATACCGGGACTAGCGGGAACGGTGAGCAGTTCTTC.

At least ten counts were recorded for this clonotype. Being one base from a much bigger clone, this may be a read error. The chain joins TRBV27 to TRBJ2-7, with 9 bases that match TRBD1. The CDR3 spans 14 residues. The junction had 4 bases not matched to a gene; V was cut back by 4 bases and J by 3 bases. Per the germline V gene, CDR1 is MNHEY and CDR2 is SMNVEV (reference sequence). CDR3 DNA: TGTGCCAGCAGTTCACAGGGGGCTGGCTACGAGCAGTACTTC. Protein: CASSSQGAGYEQYF.

Comments on this clonotype: It is likely a read error: a sequence one base away is far more abundant. For the CDR3, the DNA is TGTGCCAGCGGCCCCAGGATGGGTGAGCAGTACTTC. Amino acids: CASGPRMGEQYF. The chain employs TRBV28 and TRBJ2-7, with unresolved D. The V end was cut by 8 bases, the J end by 7 bases, with 15 bases between. The CDR3 has 12 residues. Germline V lookup: CDR1 MDHEN, CDR2 SYDVKM.

This clonotype has ten or more counts. The chain links TRBV21-1 to TRBJ2-1. TRBV21-1 is classified as a pseudogene. The CDR3 loop spans 12 amino acids. CDR3 sequence reads: CAQPQPSYEQFF. The CDR3 coding sequence is TGTGCCCAGCCGCAACCGAGTTATGAGCAGTTCTTC.

The sample holds many counts of this clonotype. The chain carries TRBV28 and TRBJ2-7; D unclear. With 6 bases removed from V and 4 bases from J, the gap between germline ends came to 7 bases. Per the germline V gene, CDR1 is MDHEN and CDR2 is SYDVKM. This CDR3 is 11 amino acids long. CDR3 loop: CASRAQYEQYF. CDR3 in DNA: TGTGCCAGCAGGGCCCAGTACGAGCAGTACTTC.

This clonotype showed up many times. This chain links TRBV11-2 with TRBJ1-5; D is ambiguous. Trimming shortened V by 1 base and J by 6 bases, and 13 bases separated the two germline ends. This CDR3 has 15 amino acids. Germline assignment: CDR1 SGHAT and CDR2 FQNNGV. Here the CDR3 DNA reads TGTGCCAGCAGCTTAGTTTCAGGACTAGGTCAGCCCCAGCATTTT. Protein: CASSLVSGLGQPQHF.

This clonotype was counted many times. The rearrangement links TRBV11-2 to TRBJ1-1; the D gene is possibly TRBD1 (6 bases). This CDR3 region has 12 residues. Germline assignment: CDR1 SGHAT and CDR2 FQNNGV. Between the trimmed V and J ends, which lost 1 base and 10 bases, there was a span of 10 bases. DNA of the CDR3: TGTGCCAGCAGCTTAGGAGTAGGGGGAGCTTTCTTT. Protein sequence: CASSLGVGGAFF.

For this clonotype: With a much larger clone just one base away, this may be a read error. The V and J genes are TRBV5-5 and TRBJ1-4; 7 bases align to TRBD1. This CDR3 is 16 amino acids long. Per the germline V gene, CDR1 is SGHKS and CDR2 is YYEKEE (reference sequence). With 7 bases clipped from V and 3 bases from J, the junction kept 12 bases outside the gene matches. This CDR3 is CASGVATGTANEKLFF. CDR3 in DNA: TGTGCCAGCGGCGTGGCGACAGGGACCGCTAATGAAAAACTGTTTTTT.

This clonotype came up many times. The chain combines TRBV6-1 with TRBJ2-1; 10 nucleotides match TRBD2. The CDR3 totals 15 residues. V was clipped by 4 bases and J by 8 bases; unmatched bases: 8. Per germline, CDR1 MNHNS and CDR2 SASEGT. For the CDR3, the DNA is TGTGCCAGCAGTGGAAGCGGGGGGGCTAGCGATGAGCAGTTCTTC. This codes for CASSGSGGASDEQFF.

The sample holds many counts of this clonotype. The chain is built from TRBV4-2 and TRBJ2-7, with D tentatively TRBD2 (6 bases). CDR1 LGHNA and CDR2 YNFKEQ come from the germline V gene. Trimming pared 3 bases from V and 3 bases from J, leaving 12 bases between. CDR3 size: 14 residues. The CDR3 loop is CASSHTTGDYEQYF. The CDR3 region has the DNA TGTGCCAGCAGCCACACTACGGGGGACTACGAGCAGTACTTC.

In its sample, this clonotype was seen many times. CDR3 DNA: TGTGCCAGCAGCCAATCTAGCTTAGGGGCCTACGAGCAGTACTTC. This gives the protein CASSQSSLGAYEQYF. V is TRBV4-2 and J is TRBJ2-7; D possibly matches TRBD1 or TRBD2 (5 bases each). The CDR3 is made up of 15 amino acids. Germline V gene data show CDR1 as LGHNA and CDR2 as YNFKEQ. V was clipped by 2 bases and J by 2 bases, with 13 bases between them.

This clonotype was detected many times. The rearrangement joins TRBV29-1 to TRBJ1-1; the D is unclear. CDR1 is SQVTM, CDR2 ANQGSEA, per germline. The ends were cut back, 4 bases at V and 0 bases at J, with 12 bases in the middle. The CDR3 is 14 residues long. The CDR3 DNA reads as TGCAGCGTTGCAAGGCCTTCTATGAACACTGAAGCTTTCTTT. This gives the protein CSVARPSMNTEAFF.

This clonotype was observed many times. The chain is built from TRBV6-5 and TRBJ2-1, with D possibly matching TRBD2 (6 bases). CDR3 length equals 13 residues. Germline V lookup: CDR1 MNHEY, CDR2 SVGAGI. Trimming took 6 bases from V and 7 from J, leaving 13 bases between them. This CDR3 is CASSHGGTNEQFF. The DNA of the CDR3 is TGTGCCAGCAGCCACGGAGGGACTAATGAGCAGTTCTTC.

This clonotype was counted at least ten times. CDR3 residues: CASSTDRASSFF. In DNA form, the CDR3 reads TGTGCCAGCAGTACCGACAGGGCCTCGTCTTTCTTT. The chain uses TRBV6-2 or TRBV6-3 and TRBJ1-1; 7 nucleotides align to TRBD1. Germline values: CDR1 MNHEY, CDR2 SVGEGT. The V segment lost 5 bases and the J segment 12 bases; nucleotides outside the gene matches: 9. CDR3 size: 12 residues.

For the CDR3, the DNA is TGCGCCAGCAGCTTGGCCGTGTCGGGCTATGGCTACACCTTC. Translated, it gives CASSLAVSGYGYTF. The gene calls are TRBV5-1 and TRBJ1-2, with no clear D. V was clipped by 0 bases and J by 4 bases, with 10 bases between them. There are 14 residues in the CDR3. Germline CDR1 reads SGHRS; CDR2 reads YFSETQ.

This clonotype was observed a few times. The chain uses TRBV5-1 and TRBJ1-1, with D uncertain. The CDR3 has 13 amino acids. Per germline, CDR1 SGHRS and CDR2 YFSETQ. V was trimmed by 4 bases and J by 1 base, leaving 8 bases between them. CDR3 nucleotides: TGCGCCAGCAGCACGGGCTGGAACACTGAAGCTTTCTTT. This translates into CASSTGWNTEAFF.

This clonotype was counted ten times or more. The chain joins TRBV28 to TRBJ2-7; TRBD1 might be the D (6 bases). Germline values: CDR1 MDHEN, CDR2 SYDVKM. The CDR3 sequence is 15 residues long. V gave up 8 bases and J gave up 3 bases, with 20 bases separating them. Here the CDR3 reads CASQNTDSSDYEQYF. DNA for the CDR3: TGTGCCAGCCAAAACACGGACAGTTCGGACTACGAGCAGTACTTC.

A word on this clonotype: A far larger clone is one nucleotide away, so this likely arose from a read error. V usage is TRBV21-1 and J usage is TRBJ2-5; the table's D call, TRBD2, was not checked against the DNA. TRBV21-1 corresponds to a pseudogene. The CDR3 is 11 residues long. DNA for the CDR3: TGTGCCAGCCTGGGAGGAAATGAGCAGTACTTC. The encoded protein is CASLGGNEQYF.

This clonotype was recorded at least ten times. The chain links TRBV2 to TRBJ2-5, with TRBD2 identical over 10 bases. V gave up 7 bases and J gave up 6 bases; unmatched junction bases: 5. The CDR3 length is 13 residues. Per germline, CDR1 SNHLY and CDR2 FYNNEI. The CDR3 region is CASTILAGQTQYF. In DNA, the CDR3 is TGTGCCAGCACGATACTAGCGGGACAGACCCAGTACTTC.

This clonotype showed up many times. This sequence joins TRBV28 and TRBJ2-1; 10 bases agree with TRBD2. The trim removed 3 bases at V and 8 bases at J, leaving 7 bases unmatched. The CDR3 runs to 15 residues. Germline V lookup: CDR1 MDHEN, CDR2 SYDVKM. The CDR3, as DNA: TGTGCCAGCAGTTTGAGGGGACTAGCGTTCCATGAGCAGTTCTTC. Protein: CASSLRGLAFHEQFF. Complete variable domain (other parts from reference TRBV28 and TRBJ2-1): DVKVTQSSRYLVKRTGEKVFLECVQDMDHENMFWYRQDPGLGLRLIYFSYDVKMKEKGDIPEGYSVSREKKERFSLILESASTNQTSMYLCASSLRGLAFHEQFFGPGTRLTVL.

This clonotype was seen at least ten times. The chain links TRBV10-3 to TRBJ1-2, with a tentative D call TRBD1 (6 bases). The CDR3 is 14 residues long. The V gene lost 5 bases and the J gene lost 3 bases, with 13 bases spanning the gap. Germline CDR1 is ENHRY and CDR2 is SYGVKD. The CDR3: CAISITGQDYGYTF. The CDR3 region has the DNA TGTGCCATCAGTATAACAGGGCAAGACTATGGCTACACCTTC.

The rearrangement links TRBV5-1 to TRBJ1-1; 7 bases map to TRBD1. J gave up 0 bases and V 7 bases, and 3 bases lay outside the gene matches. CDR1 is SGHRS, CDR2 YFSETQ, per germline. This CDR3 is built from 13 residues. CDR3: CASSGQMNTEAFF. The CDR3 region has the DNA TGCGCCAGCTCGGGACAGATGAACACTGAAGCTTTCTTT.

This clonotype was seen more than once but under ten times. The V gene is TRBV12-3 or TRBV12-4, the J gene TRBJ2-7; the D gene is possibly TRBD1 (5 bases). The CDR3 is made up of 14 amino acids. V lost 4 bases to trimming and J lost 0 bases, with 10 bases between them. CDR3: CASSSGQTSYEQYF. The CDR3 DNA reads TGTGCCAGCAGTTCAGGGCAGACCTCCTACGAGCAGTACTTC.

The gene calls are TRBV4-2 and TRBJ2-7; 7 positions match TRBD2. The CDR3 loop spans 16 amino acids. The J segment lost 2 bases and the V segment lost 5 bases, leaving 12 bases of the junction unmatched. Germline CDR1 LGHNA, CDR2 YNFKEQ. This CDR3 reads CASSLVGGGVAYEQYF. The CDR3, as DNA: TGTGCCAGCAGCTTGGTCGGGGGAGGGGTAGCCTACGAGCAGTACTTC.

This clonotype occurred many times. This chain joins TRBV9 and TRBJ2-7, with 7 bases that match TRBD2. Germline-derived CDR1 and CDR2 are SGDLS and YYNGEE. This CDR3 region has 15 residues. The V gene end was trimmed by 0 bases and the J gene end by 2 bases; junction bases not matched to a gene: 5. Written as DNA, the CDR3 is TGTGCCAGCAGCGTAGTGGCGGGAGAGACCTACGAGCAGTACTTC. Amino acid sequence: CASSVVAGETYEQYF.